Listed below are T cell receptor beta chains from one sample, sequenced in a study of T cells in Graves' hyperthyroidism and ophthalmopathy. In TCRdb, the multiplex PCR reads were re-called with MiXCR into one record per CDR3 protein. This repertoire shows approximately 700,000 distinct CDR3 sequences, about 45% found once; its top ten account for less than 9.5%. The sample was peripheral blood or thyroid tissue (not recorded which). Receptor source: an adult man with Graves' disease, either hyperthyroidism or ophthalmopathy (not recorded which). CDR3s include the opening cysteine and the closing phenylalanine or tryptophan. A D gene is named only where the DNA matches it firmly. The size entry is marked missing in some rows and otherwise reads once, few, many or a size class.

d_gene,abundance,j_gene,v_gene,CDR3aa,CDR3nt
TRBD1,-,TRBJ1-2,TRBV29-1,CSVAPGQGNDGYTF,TGCAGCGTTGCGCCGGGACAGGGAAACGATGGCTACACCTTC
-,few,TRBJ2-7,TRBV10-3,CASSAAGSPKQYF,TGTGCCAGCAGTGCCGCGGGGAGTCCCAAGCAGTACTTC
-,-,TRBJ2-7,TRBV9,CASSAWGRAEQYF,TGTGCCAGCAGCGCTTGGGGACGGGCTGAGCAGTACTTC
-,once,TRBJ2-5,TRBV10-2,CASTSAYGQETQYF,TGCGCCAGCACATCGGCCTATGGCCAAGAGACCCAGTACTTC
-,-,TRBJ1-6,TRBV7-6,CASSLGVGDLSNSPLHF,TGTGCCAGCAGCTTAGGGGTAGGGGATTTATCTAATTCACCCCTCCACTTT
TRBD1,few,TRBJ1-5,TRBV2,CASSNRGLGQPQHF,TGTGCCAGCAGTAACAGGGGGCTCGGTCAGCCCCAGCATTTT
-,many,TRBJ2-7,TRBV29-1,CSVVRQGQNEQYF,TGCAGCGTTGTCCGGCAGGGCCAGAACGAGCAGTACTTC
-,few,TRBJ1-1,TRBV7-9,CASSLVRRNTEAFF,TGTGCCAGCAGCTTGGTACGTAGGAACACTGAAGCTTTCTTT
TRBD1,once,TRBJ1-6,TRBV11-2,CASRRPGQGNSPLHF,TGTGCCAGCAGGCGTCCGGGACAGGGAAATTCACCCCTCCACTTT
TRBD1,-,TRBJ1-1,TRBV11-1,CASSSGQGSAYTEAFF,TGTGCCAGCAGCTCCGGACAGGGGAGTGCTTACACTGAAGCTTTCTTT
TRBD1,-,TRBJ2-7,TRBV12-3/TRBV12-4,CASSFTEGTGQQYF,TGTGCCAGCAGTTTTACAGAAGGGACAGGACAGCAGTACTTC
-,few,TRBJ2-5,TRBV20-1,CSASGIQGQETQYF,TGCAGTGCTAGCGGAATCCAGGGGCAGGAGACCCAGTACTTC
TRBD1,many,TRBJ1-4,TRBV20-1,CSARQDRGGEKLFF,TGCAGTGCTAGACAGGACAGGGGAGGCGAAAAACTGTTTTTT
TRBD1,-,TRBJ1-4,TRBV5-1,CASSIRGQGSTNEKLLF,TGCGCCAGCAGCATACGAGGACAGGGGAGCACTAATGAAAAACTGCTTTTT
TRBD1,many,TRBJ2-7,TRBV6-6,CASRTGQGIYEQYF,TGTGCCAGCAGGACCGGACAGGGAATCTACGAGCAGTACTTC
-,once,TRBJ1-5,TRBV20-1,CSAIRDSRGNQPQHF,TGCAGTGCTATAAGGGATTCAAGGGGCAATCAGCCCCAGCATTTT
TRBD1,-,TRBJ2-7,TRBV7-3,CASSLRAMTGGITYEQYF,TGTGCCAGCAGCTTACGGGCAATGACAGGGGGGATAACCTACGAGCAGTACTTC
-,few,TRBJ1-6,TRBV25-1,CASSLLAPRFGSPLHF,TGTGCCAGCAGCTTGTTGGCCCCTAGGTTTGGTTCACCCCTCCACTTT
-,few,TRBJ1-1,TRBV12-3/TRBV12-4,CASSSSGFTEAFF,TGTGCCAGCAGTTCTAGTGGATTCACTGAAGCTTTCTTT
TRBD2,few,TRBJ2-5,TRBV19,CASRPGLATIQETQYF,TGTGCCAGTCGTCCGGGACTAGCTACAATCCAAGAGACCCAGTACTTC
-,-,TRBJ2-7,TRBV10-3,CAISPGAGEQYF,TGTGCCATCAGCCCAGGGGCCGGGGAGCAGTACTTC
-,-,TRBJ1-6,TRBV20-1,CSASGPNSPLHF,TGCAGTGCTAGTGGTCCGAATTCACCCCTCCACTTT
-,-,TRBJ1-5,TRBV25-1,CASGEYREVQPQHF,TGTGCCAGCGGTGAGTATAGGGAGGTGCAGCCCCAGCATTTT
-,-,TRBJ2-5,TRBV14,CASSRNRLKTQYF,TGTGCCAGCAGCCGTAACCGTCTTAAGACCCAGTACTTC
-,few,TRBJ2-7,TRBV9,CASSPTLTYEQYF,TGTGCCAGCAGCCCGACTTTAACCTACGAGCAGTACTTC
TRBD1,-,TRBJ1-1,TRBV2,CASRTGGFDTEAFF,TGTGCCAGCAGGACAGGGGGATTTGACACTGAAGCTTTCTTT
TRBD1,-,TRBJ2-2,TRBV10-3,CASSQSQGAGGELFF,TGTGCCAGCAGTCAGTCCCAGGGGGCCGGCGGGGAGCTGTTTTTT
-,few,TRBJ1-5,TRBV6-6,CASSTGFVGQPQHF,TGTGCCAGCAGTACAGGGTTCGTGGGTCAGCCCCAGCATTTT
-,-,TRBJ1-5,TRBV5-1,CASGLAGQLNQPQHF,TGTGCCAGCGGCTTGGCCGGCCAGCTCAATCAGCCCCAGCATTTT
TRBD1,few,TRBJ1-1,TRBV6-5,CASSKQGSTEAFF,TGTGCCAGCAGTAAACAGGGGAGCACTGAAGCTTTCTTT
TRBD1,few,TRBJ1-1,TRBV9,CASSEVTGTEAFF,TGTGCCAGCAGCGAGGTGACAGGGACTGAAGCTTTCTTT
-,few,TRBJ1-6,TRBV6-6,CASSQGAGGGYSPLHF,TGTGCCAGCAGCCAAGGGGCCGGTGGGGGATATTCACCCCTCCACTTT
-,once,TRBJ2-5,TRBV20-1,CSAEVPGVETQYF,TGCAGTGCCGAGGTACCGGGGGTGGAGACCCAGTACTTC